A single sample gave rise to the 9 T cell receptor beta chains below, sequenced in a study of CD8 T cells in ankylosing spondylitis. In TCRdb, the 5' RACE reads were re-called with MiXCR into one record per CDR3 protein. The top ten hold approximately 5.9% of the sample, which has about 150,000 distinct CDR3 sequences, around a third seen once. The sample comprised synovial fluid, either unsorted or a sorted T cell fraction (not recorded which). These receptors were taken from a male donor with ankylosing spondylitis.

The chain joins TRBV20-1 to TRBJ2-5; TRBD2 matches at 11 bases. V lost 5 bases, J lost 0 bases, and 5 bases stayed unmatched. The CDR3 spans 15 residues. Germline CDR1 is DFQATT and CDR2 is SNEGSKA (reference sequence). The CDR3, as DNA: TGCAGTGCTTCGACTAGCGGGACTCACCAAGAGACCCAGTACTTC. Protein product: CSASTSGTHQETQYF.

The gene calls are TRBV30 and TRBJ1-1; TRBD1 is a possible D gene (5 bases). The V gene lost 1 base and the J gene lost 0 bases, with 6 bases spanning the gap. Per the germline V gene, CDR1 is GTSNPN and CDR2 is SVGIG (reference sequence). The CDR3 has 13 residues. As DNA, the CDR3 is TGTGCCTGGAGTGGACAGATGAACACTGAAGCTTTCTTT. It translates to CAWSGQMNTEAFF.

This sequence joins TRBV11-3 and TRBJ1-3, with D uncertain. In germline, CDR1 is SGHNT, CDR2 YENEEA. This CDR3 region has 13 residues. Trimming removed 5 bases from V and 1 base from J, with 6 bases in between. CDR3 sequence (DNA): TGTGCCAGCAGCAGGAGTTCTGGAAACACCATATATTTT. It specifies CASSRSSGNTIYF.

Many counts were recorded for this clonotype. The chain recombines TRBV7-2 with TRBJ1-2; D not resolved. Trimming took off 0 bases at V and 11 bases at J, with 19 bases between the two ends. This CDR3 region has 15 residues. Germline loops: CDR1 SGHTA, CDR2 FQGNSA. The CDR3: CASSLAVGPSVAYTF. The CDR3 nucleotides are TGTGCCAGCAGCTTAGCAGTCGGTCCTTCTGTGGCGTACACCTTC. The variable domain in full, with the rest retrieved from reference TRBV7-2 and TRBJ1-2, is GAGVSQSPSNKVTEKGKDVELRCDPISGHTALYWYRQSLGQGLEFLIYFQGNSAPDKSGLPSDRFSAERTGGSVSTLTIQRTQQEDSAVYLCASSLAVGPSVAYTFGSGTRLTVV.

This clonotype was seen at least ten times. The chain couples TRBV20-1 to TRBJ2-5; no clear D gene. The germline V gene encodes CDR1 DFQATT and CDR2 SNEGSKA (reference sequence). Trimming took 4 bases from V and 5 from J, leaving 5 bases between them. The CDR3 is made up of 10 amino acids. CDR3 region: CSAKRETQYF. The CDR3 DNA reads TGCAGTGCTAAGCGCGAGACCCAGTACTTC.

Here the CDR3 DNA reads TGTGCCAGCAGTACAGGACAGGGGGCGACTGGAAACACCATATATTTT. Translated: CASSTGQGATGNTIYF. The chain links TRBV6-1 to TRBJ1-3; 11 bases align to TRBD1. Germline CDR1 MNHNS, CDR2 SASEGT. Trimming took 5 bases from V and 2 from J; bases not matched to a gene: 5. The CDR3 length is 16 residues.

Here the CDR3 reads CASSPTGGGREQYF. The CDR3 coding sequence is TGCGCCAGCAGCCCAACTGGGGGGGGTCGCGAGCAGTACTTC. This chain joins TRBV5-1 and TRBJ2-7; 7 bases match TRBD2. The germline gives CDR1 SGHRS, CDR2 YFSETQ. The CDR3 covers 14 residues. The V gene end was trimmed by 4 bases and the J gene end by 6 bases; junction bases not matched to a gene: 10. The full variable domain, in which reference TRBV5-1 and TRBJ2-7 provide the parts outside the CDR3, is KAGVTQTPRYLIKTRGQQVTLSCSPISGHRSVSWYQQTPGQGLQFLFEYFSETQRNKGNFPGRFSGRQFSNSRSEMNVSTLELGDSALYLCASSPTGGGREQYFGPGTRLTVT.

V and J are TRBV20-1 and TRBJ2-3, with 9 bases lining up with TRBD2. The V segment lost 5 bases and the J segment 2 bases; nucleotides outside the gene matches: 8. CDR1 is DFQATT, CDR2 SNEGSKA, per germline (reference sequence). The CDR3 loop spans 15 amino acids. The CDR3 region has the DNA TGCAGTGCTGCTAGCGGGAACGTTTTCACAGATACGCAGTATTTT. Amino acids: CSAASGNVFTDTQYF.

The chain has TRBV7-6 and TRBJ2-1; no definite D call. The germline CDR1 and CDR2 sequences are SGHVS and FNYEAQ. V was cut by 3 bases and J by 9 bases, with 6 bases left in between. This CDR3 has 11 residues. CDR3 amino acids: CASSLGREQFF. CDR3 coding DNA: TGTGCCAGCAGCTTGGGTCGTGAGCAGTTCTTC.